This T cell receptor beta chain comes out of a study of cytomegalovirus exposure and HLA in healthy donors. Study context: Among the 350 to 400 donors who were genotyped, about 80% fell in the genetic ancestry cluster that is associated with self-reported Caucasian donors. Overall study results and limits: V- and J-gene trimming of TCR beta was linked (in a later analysis) to a missense DCLRE1C variant. The authors excluded some V segments, including TRBV6-2 and TRBV6-3, as indistinguishable. The study recorded 164 TCR beta chains that were cytomegalovirus-associated.

The PCR was carried out with 60 Vbeta primers and 13 Jbeta primers. Data came from immunoSEQ multiplex PCR; TCRdb stores just in-frame clones and leaves some out. The sample has some 190,000 clones, 82% seen once. This clone was seen a handful of times. What it binds is not known. Per germline, CDR1 MNHNY and CDR2 SVGAGI (reference sequence). The CDR3 has 15 amino acids. The J segment lost 3 bases and the V segment lost 3 bases, leaving 5 bases of the junction unmatched. This chain uses TRBV6-6 with TRBJ1-5; TRBD1 agrees at 7 bases. The sequenced sample was PBMCs. The source of this sequence is a man aged 35 to 55 in good health and CMV-seronegative. The CDR3 DNA sequence: TGTGCCAGCAGTTATGAAGGGGGCGTCAATCAGCCCCAGCATTTT. Protein: CASSYEGGVNQPQHF.